What follows are 27 T cell receptor beta chains derived from one specimen sequenced in a study of blood T cells in healthy people across ages. The use of a sample-barcoded 5' primer and a J-beta primer mix characterized a second PCR of 7 to 11 cycles. MiXCR, applied by TCRdb to the 5' RACE reads, yields one record per CDR3 protein. This table holds approximately 780,000 distinct CDR3 sequences, 20% to 30% found once. These same data were also listed under a study on T cells of mothers and their children.

The material sequenced was blood. These receptors were taken from a boy aged 5-17 years in good health.

This sequence joins TRBV9 and TRBJ2-7, with a possible D match to TRBD1 (6 bases). With 2 bases removed from V and 2 bases from J, the gap between germline ends came to 14 bases. The germline V gene encodes CDR1 SGDLS and CDR2 YYNGEE. This CDR3 is built from 15 residues. CDR3 bases: TGTGCCAGCAGCGTCAGCGCCGACAGGACCTACGAGCAGTACTTC. Protein: CASSVSADRTYEQYF.

The gene calls are TRBV20-1 and TRBJ1-5; the match to TRBD1 covers 8 bases. V lost 6 bases to trimming and J lost 0 bases; unmatched junction nucleotides: 7. Germline CDR1 DFQATT, CDR2 SNEGSKA (reference sequence). The CDR3 spans 15 residues. The CDR3 nucleotides are TGCAGTGCCGACAGGGGCCCCAATAGCAATCAGCCCCAGCATTTT. Translating gives CSADRGPNSNQPQHF.

This chain joins TRBV5-1 and TRBJ1-1; 7 nucleotides align to TRBD1. This CDR3 has 13 residues. V was pared by 6 bases and J by 5 bases, with 7 bases of the junction left unmatched. Germline V lookup: CDR1 SGHRS, CDR2 YFSETQ. The CDR3 DNA sequence: TGCGCCAGCACCCTGACAGGGCGAACTGAAGCTTTCTTT. Translating it yields CASTLTGRTEAFF. Variable domain in full (rest from reference TRBV5-1 and TRBJ1-1): KAGVTQTPRYLIKTRGQQVTLSCSPISGHRSVSWYQQTPGQGLQFLFEYFSETQRNKGNFPGRFSGRQFSNSRSEMNVSTLELGDSALYLCASTLTGRTEAFFGQGTRLTVV.

This clonotype occurred once. This chain links TRBV5-1 with TRBJ2-1; 8 bases map to TRBD2. With 4 bases clipped from V and 9 bases from J, the junction kept 9 bases outside the gene matches. The length of the CDR3 is 14 residues. CDR1 SGHRS and CDR2 YFSETQ come from the germline V gene. The CDR3 protein is CASSPDTGTSEQFF. CDR3 in DNA: TGCGCCAGCAGCCCCGACACCGGGACTAGTGAGCAGTTCTTC.

This clonotype was seen ten or more times. The rearrangement uses TRBV6-5 and TRBJ1-2, with no clear D. The V end was cut by 6 bases, the J end by 1 base, with 6 bases between. Germline V gene sequence: CDR1 MNHEY, CDR2 SVGAGI. The CDR3 extends over 12 amino acids. Here the CDR3 reads CASSNDNYGYTF. CDR3 nucleotide sequence: TGTGCCAGCAGCAACGATAACTATGGCTACACCTTC.

The chain is built from TRBV14 and TRBJ2-3, with 7 bases lining up with TRBD1. The CDR3 contains 15 residues. V shed 5 bases and J 7 bases; nucleotides not matched to a gene: 12. Germline CDR1 SGHDN, CDR2 FVKESK. This CDR3 is CASSARTGYAHTQYF. The CDR3 DNA follows: TGTGCCAGCAGCGCCCGGACAGGTTACGCACATACGCAGTATTTT.

The chain employs TRBV6-1 and TRBJ2-1; D remains unclear. Germline V gene lookup returns CDR1 MNHNS and CDR2 SASEGT. The CDR3 is made up of 14 amino acids. The germline V and J ends were trimmed by 7 bases and 2 bases, with 12 bases remaining between them. CDR3 sequence reads: CASISGLPYNEQFF. DNA for the CDR3: TGTGCCAGCATATCGGGTCTTCCCTACAATGAGCAGTTCTTC.

This clonotype was detected a few times. The gene calls are TRBV6-6 and TRBJ2-5; weak D call: TRBD1 (5 bases). The germline V gene has CDR1 MNHNY and CDR2 SVGAGI (reference sequence). Trimming took off 5 bases at V and 1 base at J, with 8 bases between the two ends. The CDR3 extends over 13 amino acids. The CDR3 protein is CASSGAVQETQYF. CDR3 DNA sequence: TGTGCCAGCAGTGGGGCAGTCCAAGAGACCCAGTACTTC.

Remarks on this clonotype: The limits of the CDR3 on the DNA are not certain, so only TCRdb's listed CDR3 is given. The chain recombines TRBV12-3 or TRBV12-4 with TRBJ1-3; the table's D gene call, TRBD1, was not cross checked with the DNA. The CDR3 length is 13 residues, termini included. This CDR3 reads CASSVGRGNTIHF.

This clonotype was seen only a few times. This chain connects TRBV4-2 to TRBJ2-3, with TRBD2 as a possible D gene (5 bases). The germline CDR1 and CDR2 sequences are LGHNA and YNFKEQ. There are 16 residues in the CDR3. The V end was cut by 1 base, the J end by 7 bases, with 18 bases between. The CDR3 nucleotides read TGTGCCAGCAGCCAAGTGTCCGGGGATCAGATGAATACGCAGTATTTT. Translating it yields CASSQVSGDQMNTQYF.

This sequence joins TRBV11-2 and TRBJ2-7; D unresolved. Between the trimmed V and J ends, which lost 0 bases and 2 bases, there was a span of 11 bases. The CDR3 loop spans 15 amino acids. Looked up from germline, CDR1 is SGHAT and CDR2 is FQNNGV. This chain's CDR3 is CASSLEGGRTYEQYF. The CDR3 DNA reads TGTGCCAGCAGCTTAGAGGGTGGCAGAACCTACGAGCAGTACTTC. The complete variable domain, with remaining parts taken from reference TRBV11-2 and TRBJ2-7, reads EAGVAQSPRYKIIEKRQSVAFWCNPISGHATLYWYQQILGQGPKLLIQFQNNGVVDDSQLPKDRFSAERLKGVDSTLKIQPAKLEDSAVYLCASSLEGGRTYEQYFGPGTRLTVT.

This clonotype was counted between two and nine times. The rearrangement uses TRBV7-3 and TRBJ2-7; D call uncertain. CDR3 size: 14 residues. Germline values: CDR1 SGHTA, CDR2 FQGTGA. V was shortened by 1 base and J by 1 base, with 8 bases between the two germline ends. CDR3 bases: TGTGCCAGCAGCTTAAATCCTGGATCCTACGAGCAGTACTTC. Its translation is CASSLNPGSYEQYF.

This clonotype was counted only a few times. The genes are TRBV16 and TRBJ1-5, with D hard to call. The CDR3 contains 14 residues. The germline CDR1 and CDR2 sequences are KGHSY and FQNENV. The V gene lost 1 base and the J gene lost 7 bases, with 11 bases spanning the gap. CDR3 DNA: TGTGCCAGCAGCCAATGGGGTGAGAAGCAGCCCCAGCATTTT. Translating it yields CASSQWGEKQPQHF.

CDR3 coding DNA: TGTGCCAGCAGTTTAGGAAATAGACTAGCGGGTGAGACCCAGTACTTC. Translating gives CASSLGNRLAGETQYF. The chain links TRBV6-6 to TRBJ2-5; 10 bases align to TRBD2. The trim removed 4 bases at V and 5 bases at J, leaving 10 bases unmatched. The CDR3 runs 16 residues. Germline V gives CDR1 MNHNY, CDR2 SVGAGI (reference sequence).

The chain combines TRBV10-2 with TRBJ2-5; 8 bases agree with TRBD2. There are 14 residues in the CDR3. Germline V gene sequence: CDR1 WSHSY, CDR2 SAAADI. J was trimmed by 9 bases and V by 2 bases; bases with no gene match: 8. The CDR3 region has the DNA TGCGCCAGCAGTGAGGGCGGGGGGTGGGCTTCCCAGTACTTC. Its translation is CASSEGGGWASQYF.

The V and J genes are TRBV14 and TRBJ2-1; D is ambiguous. This CDR3 is built from 16 residues. The V end was cut by 4 bases, the J end by 2 bases, with 15 bases between. Germline CDR1 is SGHDN and CDR2 is FVKESK. CDR3 in amino acids: CASSPRTARPYNEQFF. The CDR3 nucleotides are TGTGCCAGCAGCCCGCGGACCGCCCGGCCCTACAATGAGCAGTTCTTC. The full variable domain, its missing parts supplied by reference TRBV14 and TRBJ2-1, is EAGVTQFPSHSVIEKGQTVTLRCDPISGHDNLYWYRRVMGKEIKFLLHFVKESKQDESGMPNNRFLAERTGGTYSTLKVQPAELEDSGVYFCASSPRTARPYNEQFFGPGTRLTVL.

This clonotype showed up just a few times. The chain couples TRBV20-1 to TRBJ2-5, with D unresolved. This CDR3 comprises 13 residues. The germline CDR1 and CDR2 sequences are DFQATT and SNEGSKA (reference sequence). V was clipped by 3 bases and J by 4 bases, with 12 bases between them. CDR3 bases: TGCAGTGCTAGTCTGAGTTCCCCAGAGACCCAGTACTTC. The encoded protein is CSASLSSPETQYF.

With respect to this clonotype: The CDR3 does not close with the conserved phenylalanine or tryptophan, likely indicating a read error. The limits of the CDR3 on the DNA are not certain, so only TCRdb's listed CDR3 is given. The chain has TRBV5-1 and TRBJ2-6; the D call in the table, TRBD1, was not verified against the DNA. Per germline, CDR1 SGHRS and CDR2 YFSETQ. 18 amino acids form the CDR3, both terminal residues included. CDR3 amino acids: CASSLRARVVSGANVLTI.

This chain uses TRBV11-2 with TRBJ2-1; 9 bases line up with TRBD2. Germline CDR1 and CDR2: SGHAT and FQNNGV. The ends lost 1 base at V and 4 bases at J; junction bases unmatched: 8. CDR3 length equals 17 residues. CDR3 residues: CASSLGPSGAGYNEQFF. CDR3 coding DNA: TGTGCCAGCAGCTTAGGGCCTAGCGGGGCCGGGTACAATGAGCAGTTCTTC.

The J gene is TRBJ2-6, the V gene TRBV15; D gene uncertain. The CDR3 consists of 15 residues. The ends were cut back, 0 bases at V and 8 bases at J, with 11 bases in the middle. Germline CDR1 reads LNHNV; CDR2 reads YYDKDF (reference sequence). CDR3 region: CATSRDLLGSNVLTF. DNA for the CDR3: TGTGCCACCAGCAGAGACCTCCTGGGATCCAACGTCCTGACTTTC.

This clonotype was detected only a few times. V gene TRBV6-6 combines with J gene TRBJ2-5, with 8 bases lining up with TRBD2. CDR3 length equals 16 residues. Trimming removed 6 bases from V and 4 bases from J; junction bases left unmatched: 13. CDR1 and CDR2 from the germline V gene are MNHNY and SVGAGI (reference sequence). CDR3 nucleotide sequence: TGTGCCAGCAGACTGTGGAAAGCGGGAGAAGGAGAGACCCAGTACTTC. Translating it yields CASRLWKAGEGETQYF.

Details on this clonotype: The germline gene is not matched at one end of the junction; a read error may be the cause. The chain links TRBV7-7 to TRBJ2-3; D might be TRBD2 (5 bases). Germline loops: CDR1 SSHAT, CDR2 FNYEAQ (reference sequence). CDR3 size: 13 residues. The CDR3 DNA reads TGTGCTAGCAGCTTAAACGGGGCAGATACGCAGTATTTT. Its translation: CASSLNGADTQYF.

This sequence joins TRBV29-1 and TRBJ2-5; perhaps TRBD2 as D (5 bases). Germline V gives CDR1 SQVTM, CDR2 ANQGSEA. The V and J ends lost 2 bases and 5 bases respectively, with 12 bases between them. This CDR3 has 13 residues. In DNA form, the CDR3 reads TGCAGCGTTGAAACTCTACGGAGGGAGACCCAGTACTTC. As protein: CSVETLRRETQYF.

The gene calls are TRBV12-3 or TRBV12-4 and TRBJ2-5; 9 positions match TRBD2. With V trimmed by 4 bases and J by 1 base, 10 bases remained unmatched. CDR3 length equals 17 residues. This chain's CDR3 is CASSSGIAGDIQETQYF. The CDR3 region has the DNA TGTGCCAGCAGTTCTGGGATAGCGGGGGACATCCAAGAGACCCAGTACTTC.

This clonotype was observed a few times. The genes are TRBV6-2 or TRBV6-3 and TRBJ1-1; D is ambiguous. CDR1 and CDR2 (germline): MNHEY, SVGEGT. V was shortened by 7 bases and J by 0 bases, with 12 bases between the two germline ends. The CDR3 loop spans 14 amino acids. CDR3 sequence (DNA): TGTGCCAGCATACACGGATTTGTGAACACTGAAGCTTTCTTT. Translating it yields CASIHGFVNTEAFF.

The chain couples TRBV20-1 to TRBJ1-4, with D tentatively TRBD1 (5 bases). The germline gives CDR1 DFQATT, CDR2 SNEGSKA (reference sequence). The ends were cut back, 1 base at V and 8 bases at J, with 17 bases in the middle. The CDR3 totals 15 residues. For the CDR3, the DNA is TGCAGTGCTAGAGGCGCCGGGACGCCAGCGGAAAAACTGTTTTTT. Encoded protein: CSARGAGTPAEKLFF.

This clonotype was seen more than once but under ten times. This sequence joins TRBV6-2 or TRBV6-3 and TRBJ2-5; D remains unclear. Germline values: CDR1 MNHEY, CDR2 SVGEGT. Deletions cut 8 bases from V and 5 bases from J, with 15 bases between. The CDR3 totals 13 residues. The CDR3 loop reads CASGPSIMETQYF. The CDR3 bases are TGTGCCAGCGGCCCGAGCATCATGGAGACCCAGTACTTC.